What follows is one T cell receptor (beta chain) and its context. The antigen is unknown. Clones were read by immunoSEQ multiplex PCR, and TCRdb kept only the in-frame ones, dropping some. Of some 2,500,000 clones in the sample, 85% to 95% were seen once. The CDR3 length is 13 residues. The V segment lost 5 bases and the J segment 7 bases; nucleotides outside the gene matches: 2. Germline CDR1 reads LNHDA; CDR2 reads SQIVND (reference sequence). The sample is drawn from a study of shared clonotypes between healthy human individuals. Study observations and caveats: Sample collection involved blood only; tissue repertoires are likely different.

The clonotype originates from a man younger than 30 in good health. Some clones in this sample may be carry-over from other donors' samples. The V gene is TRBV19, the J gene TRBJ2-5; 12 bases match TRBD2. Sequencing was carried out using naive CD4+ T cells from PBMCs. Subset defined: CD45RA+ positively selected. CDR3 in DNA: TGTGCCAGTAGTCCGGGACTAGCGGGGACCCAGTACTTC. Translating it yields CASSPGLAGTQYF.